The 27 T cell receptor beta chains in this list originate from one sample, sequenced in a study of T-cell reconstitution after alpha-beta-depleted transplantation in children. The TCRbeta library incorporated unique molecular identifiers. TCRdb passed the PCR reads through MiXCR, listing each CDR3 protein once. This table has about 150,000 distinct CDR3 sequences, 8.5% to 14% appearing once. The starting material was PBMCs, obtained before TCRalphabeta/CD19-depleted stem cell transplant. The receptors stem from a boy aged 2 to 9 with acute myeloid leukemia, due to receive a stem cell transplant.

This clonotype has only a few counts. CDR3 protein: CASSYGTGGGYTF. DNA for the CDR3: TGTGCCAGCAGTTACGGGACAGGGGGCGGCTACACCTTC. The chain carries TRBV6-6 and TRBJ1-2, with 12 bases matching TRBD1. V gave up 2 bases and J gave up 8 bases; unmatched junction bases: 0. Germline CDR1 and CDR2: MNHNY and SVGAGI (reference sequence). The CDR3 loop spans 13 amino acids.

This clonotype was counted ten times or more. The CDR3 DNA reads TGTGCCAGCGGCAAGGTCAAAAACTACGAGCAGTACTTC. This gives the protein CASGKVKNYEQYF. The chain employs TRBV21-1 and TRBJ2-7. TRBV21-1 is flagged as a pseudogene. The CDR3 runs 13 residues.

The table lists this clonotype with a count of one. A much bigger clone sits one base away, suggesting this may be a read error. V is TRBV7-9 and J is TRBJ1-2; the D is unclear. The V end lost 4 bases, the J end lost 4 bases, and 16 bases lay between the germline ends. The CDR3 contains 15 residues. The V gene's germline CDR1 is SEHNR and CDR2 FQNEAQ (reference sequence). The CDR3, as DNA: TGTGCCAGCAGCTATCAGGCGGCGAGGAGCTATGGCTACACCTTC. Protein product: CASSYQAARSYGYTF.

This clonotype was seen at least ten times. J is TRBJ2-5 and V is TRBV20-1; TRBD2 aligns across 15 bases. The junction had 15 bases not matched to a gene; V was cut back by 2 bases and J by 2 bases. In germline, CDR1 is DFQATT, CDR2 SNEGSKA (reference sequence). The CDR3 totals 20 residues. The DNA of the CDR3 is TGCAGTGCTAGAAACTTGTCCGGGACTAGCGGGGGGCCCCGGCAAGAGACCCAGTACTTC. The encoded protein is CSARNLSGTSGGPRQETQYF.

This clonotype was picked up many times. The chain combines TRBV5-1 with TRBJ1-2; D perhaps matches TRBD1 (6 bases). Deletions cut 4 bases from V and 2 bases from J, with 15 bases between. The CDR3 totals 15 residues. Looked up from germline, CDR1 is SGHRS and CDR2 is YFSETQ. CDR3 sequence (DNA): TGCGCCAGCAGCATCCCCGACAGGATGAACTATGGCTACACCTTC. It specifies CASSIPDRMNYGYTF. Variable domain in full (rest from reference TRBV5-1 and TRBJ1-2): KAGVTQTPRYLIKTRGQQVTLSCSPISGHRSVSWYQQTPGQGLQFLFEYFSETQRNKGNFPGRFSGRQFSNSRSEMNVSTLELGDSALYLCASSIPDRMNYGYTFGSGTRLTVV.

J is TRBJ1-6 and V is TRBV19; a possible D gene is TRBD1 (5 bases). The CDR3 has 15 amino acids. Trimming left V 6 bases short and J 4 bases short, with 13 bases between. Germline V CDR1 and CDR2: LNHDA, SQIVND (reference sequence). The CDR3 protein is CASRMTDNYNSPLHF. The CDR3, as DNA: TGTGCCAGTAGAATGACAGATAATTATAATTCACCCCTCCACTTT.

This clonotype was picked up many times. V is TRBV7-2 and J is TRBJ2-1; 9 bases line up with TRBD2. The CDR3 spans 15 residues. The V and J ends lost 1 base and 3 bases, in that order; junction bases with no gene match: 1. The germline gives CDR1 SGHTA, CDR2 FQGNSA. The CDR3 loop is CASSLGSGGYNEQFF. CDR3 DNA: TGTGCCAGCAGCTTAGGTAGCGGGGGCTACAATGAGCAGTTCTTC.

This clonotype was counted many times. The chain employs TRBV25-1 and TRBJ2-3, with a tentative D call TRBD2 (7 bases). Trimming took off 10 bases at V and 3 bases at J, with 14 bases between the two ends. Per germline, CDR1 MGHDK and CDR2 SYGVNS. The CDR3 runs 13 residues. CDR3 coding DNA: TGTGCCACCGAGGGGGGGTTTACAGATACGCAGTATTTT. Encoded protein: CATEGGFTDTQYF.

This clonotype was recorded many times. The chain joins TRBV11-3 to TRBJ2-2; D may be TRBD1 (6 bases). Looked up from germline, CDR1 is SGHNT and CDR2 is YENEEA. The CDR3 is 13 residues long. V was trimmed by 5 bases and J by 7 bases, leaving 11 bases between them. The CDR3 DNA sequence: TGTGCCAGCAGCCAGAACAGGGACGGGGAGCTGTTTTTT. Amino acids: CASSQNRDGELFF.

This clonotype was observed at least ten times. CDR3 nucleotide sequence: TGTGCCAGCAGCTTAGTAGGACTAGCGGGGGGGTTGGGCCAAGAGACCCAGTACTTC. This codes for CASSLVGLAGGLGQETQYF. The chain employs TRBV11-2 and TRBJ2-5; the match to TRBD2 covers 15 bases. V shed 1 base, J shed 1 base, and the junction held 7 bases outside the gene matches. The CDR3 totals 19 residues. In germline, CDR1 is SGHAT, CDR2 FQNNGV.

This clonotype occurred many times. The chain couples TRBV5-1 to TRBJ2-3; 10 positions agree with TRBD2. The CDR3 length is 17 residues. Germline CDR1 is SGHRS and CDR2 is YFSETQ. Trimming took 4 bases from V and 0 from J; bases not matched to a gene: 8. Here the CDR3 DNA reads TGCGCCAGCAGCCATACAGCGGGGGGGCCTAGCACAGATACGCAGTATTTT. It encodes CASSHTAGGPSTDTQYF. The whole variable domain, filled in from reference TRBV5-1 and TRBJ2-3, reads KAGVTQTPRYLIKTRGQQVTLSCSPISGHRSVSWYQQTPGQGLQFLFEYFSETQRNKGNFPGRFSGRQFSNSRSEMNVSTLELGDSALYLCASSHTAGGPSTDTQYFGPGTRLTVL.

This clonotype was seen at least ten times. The J gene is TRBJ2-3, the V gene TRBV5-1, with 9 bases lining up with TRBD1. The germline V gene encodes CDR1 SGHRS and CDR2 YFSETQ. Germline trimming cut 4 bases from V and 1 base from J; bases unmatched to any gene: 4. The CDR3 has 15 residues. In DNA form, the CDR3 reads TGCGCCAGCAGCGACCGGGACAGGGGCACAGATACGCAGTATTTT. Encoded protein: CASSDRDRGTDTQYF.

This clonotype was detected ten times or more. The chain joins TRBV12-3 or TRBV12-4 to TRBJ1-5, with D uncertain. V shed 5 bases and J shed 7 bases, with 15 bases lying between them. There are 14 residues in the CDR3. The CDR3 spells CASSDTSSDQPQHF. The CDR3 nucleotides are TGTGCCAGCAGTGACACCTCATCCGACCAGCCCCAGCATTTT.

This clonotype appeared many times. The chain combines TRBV29-1 with TRBJ1-5; D gene unclear. CDR3 size: 13 residues. With 5 bases removed from V and 4 bases from J, the gap between germline ends came to 12 bases. CDR1 is SQVTM and CDR2 is ANQGSEA in the germline V gene. The DNA for the CDR3 is TGCAGCGTTTCTGGGCAAGGGAATCAGCCCCAGCATTTT. It specifies CSVSGQGNQPQHF.

This clonotype was observed at least ten times. V usage is TRBV5-1 and J usage is TRBJ1-4; TRBD1 aligns across 10 bases. Per germline, CDR1 SGHRS and CDR2 YFSETQ. J lost 7 bases, V lost 5 bases, and 5 bases had no gene match. The CDR3 sequence is 14 residues long. CDR3: CASSRTGGTEKLFF. The CDR3 region has the DNA TGCGCCAGCAGTCGGACAGGGGGGACTGAAAAACTGTTTTTT.

This clonotype was picked up many times. The V gene is TRBV7-2, the J gene TRBJ2-6; no definite D call. The CDR3 spans 14 residues. Trimming cost V 5 bases and J 0 bases, with 5 bases left between them. CDR1 and CDR2 from the germline V gene are SGHTA and FQGNSA. For the CDR3, the DNA is TGTGCCAGCAGCCGTTACTCTGGGGCCAACGTCCTGACTTTC. Its protein is CASSRYSGANVLTF.

There are many counts of this clonotype. V usage is TRBV6-1 and J usage is TRBJ2-1, with a weak D call TRBD2 (5 bases). CDR3 length: 14 residues. Deletions cut 6 bases from V and 3 bases from J, with 12 bases between. Per germline, CDR1 MNHNS and CDR2 SASEGT. CDR3 nucleotide sequence: TGTGCCAGCAGGAGCGGAGCCAGCTACAATGAGCAGTTCTTC. As protein: CASRSGASYNEQFF.

The table lists this clonotype with a few counts. V gene TRBV18 combines with J gene TRBJ2-7, with TRBD2 identical over 8 bases. The V and J ends lost 0 bases and 5 bases, in that order; junction bases with no gene match: 12. Germline CDR1 KGHSH, CDR2 LQKENI. CDR3 length: 17 residues. CDR3 amino acids: CASSPPVRIGRANEQYF. Here the CDR3 DNA reads TGTGCCAGCTCACCACCCGTCCGAATCGGGAGGGCCAACGAGCAGTACTTC.

This clonotype has at least ten counts. CDR3 nucleotides: TGTGCCAGCAGTTTGGACAGGGCAGCCTACGAGCAGTACTTC. Amino acids: CASSLDRAAYEQYF. J is TRBJ2-7 and V is TRBV27; 8 bases are shared with TRBD1. CDR3 length: 14 residues. The trim removed 3 bases at V and 2 bases at J, leaving 3 bases unmatched. The germline V gene has CDR1 MNHEY and CDR2 SMNVEV (reference sequence).

This clonotype was seen repeatedly, ten times or more. The CDR3 sequence is CASIPWSRVPGGGVGELFF. The CDR3 nucleotides are TGTGCCAGCATCCCTTGGTCCCGGGTTCCTGGCGGGGGCGTCGGGGAGCTGTTTTTT. This chain connects TRBV12-3 or TRBV12-4 to TRBJ2-2, with a possible D match to TRBD2 (7 bases). The length of the CDR3 is 19 residues. V shed 7 bases and J shed 7 bases, with 31 bases lying between them.

The table lists this clonotype with many counts. The V gene is TRBV21-1, the J gene TRBJ2-1; the table assigns TRBD2, which was not confirmed against the DNA. TRBV21-1 is shown as a pseudogene. The CDR3 has 15 residues. This CDR3 reads CASGRLRSVYNEQFF. In DNA form, the CDR3 reads TGTGCCAGCGGGAGACTGCGCTCGGTTTACAATGAGCAGTTCTTC.

The sample holds many counts of this clonotype. The chain uses TRBV7-2 and TRBJ1-6; D gene unclear. CDR1 SGHTA and CDR2 FQGNSA come from the germline V gene. There are 16 residues in the CDR3. With 4 bases removed from V and 0 bases from J, the gap between germline ends came to 10 bases. As DNA, the CDR3 is TGTGCCAGCAGCTACCGGAGCAGCTCCTATAATTCACCCCTCCACTTT. This translates into CASSYRSSSYNSPLHF. Full variable domain (missing parts from reference TRBV7-2 and TRBJ1-6): GAGVSQSPSNKVTEKGKDVELRCDPISGHTALYWYRQSLGQGLEFLIYFQGNSAPDKSGLPSDRFSAERTGGSVSTLTIQRTQQEDSAVYLCASSYRSSSYNSPLHFGNGTRLTVT.

This clonotype was found many times. The chain is built from TRBV29-1 and TRBJ1-2, with D maybe TRBD1 (5 bases). V was cut by 4 bases and J by 8 bases, with 14 bases left in between. There are 12 residues in the CDR3. CDR1 and CDR2 (germline): SQVTM, ANQGSEA. CDR3 residues: CSVGSDSRGYTF. CDR3 DNA sequence: TGCAGCGTTGGGTCAGACAGCCGCGGCTACACCTTC.

This clonotype was observed many times. CDR3 DNA sequence: TGTGCCAGCAGTGAAGCGCGGGTTAGGGAGCGCGAGCAGTACTTC. Protein: CASSEARVREREQYF. The chain joins TRBV6-1 to TRBJ2-7; possibly TRBD2 for D (5 bases). With 0 bases removed from V and 6 bases from J, the gap between germline ends came to 15 bases. The CDR3 covers 15 residues. The V gene's germline CDR1 is MNHNS and CDR2 SASEGT.

This clonotype was found many times. This chain links TRBV15 with TRBJ1-1, with D possibly matching TRBD1 (5 bases). Per germline, CDR1 LNHNV and CDR2 YYDKDF (reference sequence). The CDR3 has 14 amino acids. Trimming cost V 1 base and J 4 bases, with 10 bases left between them. The CDR3 protein is CATSRVLGGTEAFF. In DNA, the CDR3 is TGTGCCACCAGCAGAGTGTTGGGGGGCACTGAAGCTTTCTTT.

The table lists this clonotype with many counts. The genes are TRBV12-3 or TRBV12-4 and TRBJ1-3; D ambiguous. With 2 bases removed from V and 4 bases from J, the gap between germline ends came to 3 bases. The CDR3 is 12 amino acids. CDR3 nucleotide sequence: TGTGCCAGCAGTTTAACGGGAAACACCATATATTTT. Protein product: CASSLTGNTIYF.

The gene calls are TRBV6-5 and TRBJ2-7; D could derive from TRBD1 or TRBD2 (5 bases each). V was clipped by 6 bases and J by 0 bases, with 12 bases between them. This CDR3 spans 14 amino acids. CDR1 MNHEY and CDR2 SVGAGI come from the germline V gene. Here the CDR3 reads CASSRMGVSYEQYF. CDR3 sequence (DNA): TGTGCCAGCAGCCGCATGGGGGTCTCCTACGAGCAGTACTTC.